The T cell receptor beta chain under discussion was sequenced for a study of cytomegalovirus exposure and HLA in healthy donors. PCR amplification relied on 60 Vbeta primers (plus 13 Jbeta primers). Assay: immunoSEQ multiplex PCR; the TCRdb copy retains only in-frame clones and omits some. This sample yields hundreds of thousands of clones, of which approximately 88% are seen a single time; 0.71% belongs to the top ten. In germline, CDR1 is SGHDT, CDR2 YYEEEE. V was pared by 4 bases and J by 5 bases, with 12 bases between. The CDR3 runs 13 residues. The receptor was isolated from a boy aged 2 to 10 in good health and CMV-seronegative. Sample: PBMCs. V and J are TRBV5-6 and TRBJ2-5; D gene unclear. The CDR3 is CASSPVARETQYF. The CDR3 region has the DNA TGTGCCAGCAGCCCTGTTGCCCGGGAGACCCAGTACTTC.